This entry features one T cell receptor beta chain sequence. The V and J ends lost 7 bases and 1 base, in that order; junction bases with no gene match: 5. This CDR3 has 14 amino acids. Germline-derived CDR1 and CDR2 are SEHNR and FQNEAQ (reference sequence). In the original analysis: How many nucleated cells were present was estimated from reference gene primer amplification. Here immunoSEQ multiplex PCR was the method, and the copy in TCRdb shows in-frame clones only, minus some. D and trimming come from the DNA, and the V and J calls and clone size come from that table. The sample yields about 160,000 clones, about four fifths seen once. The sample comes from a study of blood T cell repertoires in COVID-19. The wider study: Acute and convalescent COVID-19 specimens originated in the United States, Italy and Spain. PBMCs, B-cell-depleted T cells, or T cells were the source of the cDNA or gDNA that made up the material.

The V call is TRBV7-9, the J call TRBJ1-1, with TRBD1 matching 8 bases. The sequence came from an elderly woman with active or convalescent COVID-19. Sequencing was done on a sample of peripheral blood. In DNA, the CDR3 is TGTGCCAGCATGCCTGACAGGGGGAACACTGAAGCTTTCTTT. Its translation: CASMPDRGNTEAFF.